The clone carrying this T cell receptor (beta chain) is categorized as medium-sized. The target antigen is unknown. This sample is part of a study of T cell responses to AZD1222 COVID-19 vaccine. Study outcomes and limitations: Two AZD1222 doses significantly raised spike-specific TCR breadth and depth over controls. Repertoires were collected only later (after the peak T cell response had occurred). Nearly half of spike-specific TCRs reportedly target unmutated variant regions. A mostly white British donor set with more females was recruited, and clonal diversity was possibly underestimated.

TCRdb's copy holds only in-frame clones and misses some; the assay was immunoSEQ multiplex PCR. The sample records 100,000 to 150,000 clones, 65% to 90% being singletons. V lost 7 bases, J lost 5 bases, and 8 bases lay in between. CDR3 length: 11 amino acids. Germline V gene sequence: CDR1 SGHVS, CDR2 FQNEAQ. The chain couples TRBV7-8 to TRBJ2-5; no firm D call. The sample consisted of peripheral blood, taken 28 days after the second dose of the MenACWY control vaccine. This clonotype was sampled from an adult who received the MenACWY meningococcal vaccine as a control. The CDR3 nucleotides read TGTGCCAGCATCCTTAGGGAGACCCAGTACTTC. Encoded protein: CASILRETQYF.